A selection of T cell receptor beta chains follows, all from one sample in a study of CD4 and CD8 cells across lung adenocarcinoma regions. TCRdb re-called the PCR reads through MiXCR, storing one row per CDR3 protein. This table has 6,500 to 10,000 distinct CDR3 sequences, 45% to 65% appearing once. The sample consisted of CD8+ T cells from the center of a lung tumor. The receptors were sampled from a female donor with lung adenocarcinoma. The CD4 and CD8 labels of this study may be unreliable. Each CDR3 is given with its conserved first and last residue. A D gene is named only where the DNA matches it firmly. Clone size is given for some rows only: seen once, a few or many times, or a class if the clone is expanded.

TRBD2	TRBJ2-1	TRBV7-6	many	TGTGCCAGCAGCTTTAGAATAGCGGGGGCCACCTCCTACAATGAGCAGTTCTTC	CASSFRIAGATSYNEQFF
.	TRBJ2-7	TRBV7-7	large	TGTGCTAGCAGCCCCCGAGGGGGGCAGGCCTACGAGCAGTACTTC	CASSPRGGQAYEQYF
.	TRBJ2-3	TRBV28	.	TGTGCCAGCAGTTTATGGGCTGAGAGGGTGAAGACGGGAGCGAGCACAGATATTCAGTACTTT	CASSLWAERVKTGASTDIQYF
.	TRBJ2-6	TRBV6-1	medium-sized	TGTGCCAGCAGTGACACCGGAGTGGGCTCTGGGGCCAACGTCCTGACTTTC	CASSDTGVGSGANVLTF
.	TRBJ1-1	TRBV3-1	.	TGTGCCAGCAGCCAAGGCATGAACACTGAAGCTTTCTTT	CASSQGMNTEAFF
.	TRBJ2-3	TRBV7-2	.	TGTGCCAGCAGCTGCTCACGAGCCACAGATATTCAGTACTTT	CASSCSRATDIQYF
TRBD2	TRBJ2-3	TRBV6-1	medium-sized	TGTGCCAGCAATGGGGCGGGGGTTCTGTCAGATACGCAGTATTTT	CASNGAGVLSDTQYF
TRBD2	TRBJ2-3	TRBV24-1	.	TGTGCCACCAGTCCCGGGGGGGCTTGGGATACGCAGTATTTT	CATSPGGAWDTQYF
.	TRBJ2-3	TRBV7-9	.	TGTGCCAGCAGCTCGAGGCAGGGGATAAGGTACTTC	CASSSRQGIRYF
.	TRBJ1-6	TRBV7-6	few	TGTGCCAGCAGCTTAGGGGTCAACAATCAGCCCCTCCACTTT	CASSLGVNNQPLHF
.	TRBJ2-3	TRBV10-3	.	TGTGCCTCGGGTATCTGGGACAAAAATACGCAGTATTTT	CASGIWDKNTQYF
TRBD1	TRBJ2-7	TRBV6-1	few	TGTGCCAGCCCTGGACAGGCAGATTCGGGCGAGCAGTACTTC	CASPGQADSGEQYF
.	TRBJ2-4	TRBV12-3/TRBV12-4	.	TGTGCCAGCAGTCTGGGGGACCTGGACATCCAGTACTTC	CASSLGDLDIQYF
TRBD2	TRBJ2-3	TRBV7-2	.	TGTGCCAGCAGCTCGTCCTTGGTAGCGGGGGCCAGAGATACGCAGTATTTT	CASSSSLVAGARDTQYF
.	TRBJ1-4	TRBV12-3/TRBV12-4	.	TGTGCCAGCAGCCCCGCAGGGAGTTGGAGTGAAAAACTGTTTTTT	CASSPAGSWSEKLFF
TRBD1	TRBJ2-4	TRBV5-8	.	TGTGGCAGCAGGGGGCTGTGGGCCAAAGATACTCAGTACTTC	CGSRGLWAKDTQYF
TRBD2	TRBJ2-5	TRBV5-6	.	TGTGCCAGCAGCGGCCGCCGTTCGGGTGGGGGGACGGGGGGGACCCAGTACTTC	CASSGRRSGGGTGGTQYF
TRBD2	TRBJ2-1	TRBV5-6	.	TGTGCCCGCAGCTCGGGGCGGGGGGCCGAAGATACGCAGTTCTTC	CARSSGRGAEDTQFF
TRBD2	TRBJ2-1	TRBV5-1	many	TGCGCCAGCAGCGGGACTAGCGCAAGCTCCTACAATGAGCAGTTCTTC	CASSGTSASSYNEQFF
TRBD2	TRBJ2-2	TRBV12-3/TRBV12-4	.	TGTGCCAGCAGAAAAGCGGGGGGACCGAACACAGGTGCGCTGTTTTTT	CASRKAGGPNTGALFF
.	TRBJ2-1	TRBV7-2	large	TGTGCCAGCAGCTTAGGGGCCTTCCGCAATGAGCAGTTCTTC	CASSLGAFRNEQFF
.	TRBJ2-4	TRBV7-2	.	TGTGCCCGCGTCTCGGGGCTGGGAGCCAAAAACACGCAGTACTTC	CARVSGLGAKNTQYF
.	TRBJ1-2	TRBV6-1	medium-sized	TGTGCCAGCAGTGCAACTTTGGAGGAACTCTATGGCTACACCTTC	CASSATLEELYGYTF
TRBD1	TRBJ1-4	TRBV6-1	many	TGTGCCAGCATGGCCGGGACAGCAAATGAAAAACTGTTTTTT	CASMAGTANEKLFF
.	TRBJ2-1	TRBV7-2	medium-sized	TGTGCCAGCAGCTTATTGTACAATGAGCAGTTCTTC	CASSLLYNEQFF
TRBD1	TRBJ2-7	TRBV12-3/TRBV12-4	few	TGTGCCACCGCGCCAGACAGGGGGAGCTCCTACGAGCAGTACTTC	CATAPDRGSSYEQYF